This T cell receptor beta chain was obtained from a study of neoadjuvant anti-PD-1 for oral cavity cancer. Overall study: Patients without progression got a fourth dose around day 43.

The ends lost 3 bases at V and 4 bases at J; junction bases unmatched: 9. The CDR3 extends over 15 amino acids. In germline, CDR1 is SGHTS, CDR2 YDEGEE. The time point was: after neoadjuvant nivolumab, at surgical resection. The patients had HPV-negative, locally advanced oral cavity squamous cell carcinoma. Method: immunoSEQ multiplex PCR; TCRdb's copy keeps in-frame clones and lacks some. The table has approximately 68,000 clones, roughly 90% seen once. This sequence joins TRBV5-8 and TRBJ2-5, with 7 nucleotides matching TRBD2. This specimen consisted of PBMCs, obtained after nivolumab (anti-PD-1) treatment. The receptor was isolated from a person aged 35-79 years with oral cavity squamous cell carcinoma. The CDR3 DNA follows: TGTGCCAGCAGCTCGCGGGGGTGGGGCCGAGAGACCCAGTACTTC. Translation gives CASSSRGWGRETQYF.